What follows are 2 T cell receptor beta chains derived from one specimen sequenced in a study of blood T cell repertoires in COVID-19. Profiled with immunoSEQ multiplex PCR; TCRdb holds only in-frame clones, not every one. The sample has roughly 200,000 clones, 80% to 90% seen once. Sequencing input: peripheral blood. These receptors all come from a human donor with active or convalescent COVID-19. The donor label of this sample is uncertain.

V and J are TRBV9 and TRBJ1-2, with TRBD1 matching over 12 bases. From germline, CDR1 is SGDLS and CDR2 YYNGEE. The CDR3 runs to 13 residues. V gave up 3 bases and J gave up 8 bases; unmatched junction bases: 2. The CDR3 loop reads CASSEGQGAGYTF. The CDR3 DNA is TGTGCCAGCAGCGAGGGACAGGGGGCCGGCTACACCTTC.

The chain uses TRBV12-3 or TRBV12-4 and TRBJ1-1, with D unclear. The CDR3 consists of 12 residues. Trimming cost V 2 bases and J 4 bases, with 5 bases left between them. CDR3 DNA sequence: TGTGCCAGCAGTTTAATCGGCACTGAAGCTTTCTTT. Translation gives CASSLIGTEAFF.